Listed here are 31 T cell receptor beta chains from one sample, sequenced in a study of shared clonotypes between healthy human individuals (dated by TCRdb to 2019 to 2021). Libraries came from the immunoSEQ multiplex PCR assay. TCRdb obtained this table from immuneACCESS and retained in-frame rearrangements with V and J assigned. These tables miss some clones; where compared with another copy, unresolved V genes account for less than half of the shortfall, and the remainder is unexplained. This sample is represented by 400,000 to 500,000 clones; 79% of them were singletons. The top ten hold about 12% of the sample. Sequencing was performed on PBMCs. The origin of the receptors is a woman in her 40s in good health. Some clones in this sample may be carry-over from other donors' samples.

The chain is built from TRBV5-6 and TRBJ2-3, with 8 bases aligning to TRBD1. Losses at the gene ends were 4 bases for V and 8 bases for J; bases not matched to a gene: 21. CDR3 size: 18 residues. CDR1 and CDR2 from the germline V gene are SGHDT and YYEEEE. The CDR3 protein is CASSLPAGAGGPPGTQYF. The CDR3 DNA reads TGTGCCAGCAGCCTACCCGCTGGGGCAGGGGGCCCCCCGGGTACGCAGTATTTT. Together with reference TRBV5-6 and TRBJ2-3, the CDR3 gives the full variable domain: DAGVTQSPTHLIKTRGQQVTLRCSPKSGHDTVSWYQQALGQGPQFIFQYYEEEERQRGNFPDRFSGHQFPNYSSELNVNALLLGDSALYLCASSLPAGAGGPPGTQYFGPGTRLTVL.

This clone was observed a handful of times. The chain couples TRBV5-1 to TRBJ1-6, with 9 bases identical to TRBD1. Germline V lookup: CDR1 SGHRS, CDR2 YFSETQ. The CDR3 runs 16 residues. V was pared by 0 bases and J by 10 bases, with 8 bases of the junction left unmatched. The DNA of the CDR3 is TGCGCCAGCAGCTTGGAACCCGACAGGGGGAAGTCACCCCTCCACTTT. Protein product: CASSLEPDRGKSPLHF.

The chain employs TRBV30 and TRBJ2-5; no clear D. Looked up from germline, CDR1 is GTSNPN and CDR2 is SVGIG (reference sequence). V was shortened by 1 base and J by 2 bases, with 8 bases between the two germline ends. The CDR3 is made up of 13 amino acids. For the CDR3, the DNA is TGTGCCTGGAGTGAAAACAGTCAAGAGACCCAGTACTTC. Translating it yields CAWSENSQETQYF.

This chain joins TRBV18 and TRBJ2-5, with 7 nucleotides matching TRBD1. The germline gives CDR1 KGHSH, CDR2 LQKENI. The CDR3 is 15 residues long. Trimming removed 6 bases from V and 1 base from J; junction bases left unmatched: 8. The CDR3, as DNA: TGTGCCAGCTCGCGACAGGGTAGATTCCAAGAGACCCAGTACTTC. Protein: CASSRQGRFQETQYF.

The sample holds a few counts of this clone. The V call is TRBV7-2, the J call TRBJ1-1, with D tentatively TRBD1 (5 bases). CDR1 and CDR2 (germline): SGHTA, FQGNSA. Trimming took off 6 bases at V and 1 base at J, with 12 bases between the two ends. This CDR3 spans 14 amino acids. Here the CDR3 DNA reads TGTGCCAGCAGTTTAACTAGGGGGAACACTGAAGCTTTCTTT. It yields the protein CASSLTRGNTEAFF.

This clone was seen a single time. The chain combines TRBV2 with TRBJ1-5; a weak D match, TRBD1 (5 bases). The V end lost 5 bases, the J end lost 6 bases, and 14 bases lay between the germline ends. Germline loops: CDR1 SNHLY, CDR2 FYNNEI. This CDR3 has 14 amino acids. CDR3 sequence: CASSYQGAGQPQHF. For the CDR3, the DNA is TGTGCCAGCAGTTACCAGGGAGCCGGTCAGCCCCAGCATTTT.

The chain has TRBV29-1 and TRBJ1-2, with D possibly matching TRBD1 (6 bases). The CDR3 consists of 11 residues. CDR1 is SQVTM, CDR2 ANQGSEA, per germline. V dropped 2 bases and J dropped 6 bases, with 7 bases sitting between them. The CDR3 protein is CSVETGNGYTF. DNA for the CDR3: TGCAGCGTTGAAACAGGGAATGGCTACACCTTC. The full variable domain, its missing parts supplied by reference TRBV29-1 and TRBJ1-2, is SAVISQKPSRDICQRGTSLTIQCQVDSQVTMMFWYRQQPGQSLTLIATANQGSEATYESGFVIDKFPISRPNLTFSTLTVSNMSPEDSSIYLCSVETGNGYTFGSGTRLTVV.

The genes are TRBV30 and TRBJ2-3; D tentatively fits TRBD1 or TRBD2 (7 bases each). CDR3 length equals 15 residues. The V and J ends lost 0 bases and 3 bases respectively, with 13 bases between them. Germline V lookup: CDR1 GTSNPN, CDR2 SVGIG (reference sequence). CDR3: CAWSVRQGGTDTQYF. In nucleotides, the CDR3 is TGTGCCTGGAGTGTACGGCAGGGGGGGACAGATACGCAGTATTTT. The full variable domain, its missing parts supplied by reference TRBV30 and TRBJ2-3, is SQTIHQWPATLVQPVGSPLSLECTVEGTSNPNLYWYRQAAGRGLQLLFYSVGIGQISSEVPQNLSASRPQDRQFILSSKKLLLSDSGFYLCAWSVRQGGTDTQYFGPGTRLTVL.

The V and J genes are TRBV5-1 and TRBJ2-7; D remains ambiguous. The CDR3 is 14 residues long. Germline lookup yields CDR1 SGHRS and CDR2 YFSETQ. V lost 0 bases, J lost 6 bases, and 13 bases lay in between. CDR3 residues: CASSLASMVFEQYF. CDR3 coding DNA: TGCGCCAGCAGCTTGGCCTCAATGGTTTTCGAGCAGTACTTC. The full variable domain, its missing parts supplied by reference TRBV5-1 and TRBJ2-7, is KAGVTQTPRYLIKTRGQQVTLSCSPISGHRSVSWYQQTPGQGLQFLFEYFSETQRNKGNFPGRFSGRQFSNSRSEMNVSTLELGDSALYLCASSLASMVFEQYFGPGTRLTVT.

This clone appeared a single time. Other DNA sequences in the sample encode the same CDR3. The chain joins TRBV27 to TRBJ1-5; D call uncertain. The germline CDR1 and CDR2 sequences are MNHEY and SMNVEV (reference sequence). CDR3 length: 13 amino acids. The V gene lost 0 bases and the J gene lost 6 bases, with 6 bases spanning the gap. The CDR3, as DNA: TGTGCCAGCAGTTTATCGCGGGTTCAGCCCCAGCATTTT. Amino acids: CASSLSRVQPQHF.

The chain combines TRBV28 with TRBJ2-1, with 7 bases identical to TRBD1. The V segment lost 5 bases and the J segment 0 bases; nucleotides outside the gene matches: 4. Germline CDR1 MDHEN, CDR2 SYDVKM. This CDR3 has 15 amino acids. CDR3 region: CASSQGQLSYNEQFF. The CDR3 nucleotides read TGTGCCAGCAGTCAGGGACAGCTCTCCTACAATGAGCAGTTCTTC. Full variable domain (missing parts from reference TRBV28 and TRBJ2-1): DVKVTQSSRYLVKRTGEKVFLECVQDMDHENMFWYRQDPGLGLRLIYFSYDVKMKEKGDIPEGYSVSREKKERFSLILESASTNQTSMYLCASSQGQLSYNEQFFGPGTRLTVL.

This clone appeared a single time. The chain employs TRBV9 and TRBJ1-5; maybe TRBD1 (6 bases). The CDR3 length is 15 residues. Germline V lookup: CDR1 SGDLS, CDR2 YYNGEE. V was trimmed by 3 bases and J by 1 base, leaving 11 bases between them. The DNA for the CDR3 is TGTGCCAGCAGCGCTGACGGACAGAGCAATCAGCCCCAGCATTTT. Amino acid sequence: CASSADGQSNQPQHF. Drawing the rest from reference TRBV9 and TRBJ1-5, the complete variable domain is DSGVTQTPKHLITATGQRVTLRCSPRSGDLSVYWYQQSLDQGLQFLIQYYNGEERAKGNILERFSAQQFPDLHSELNLSSLELGDSALYFCASSADGQSNQPQHFGDGTRLSIL.

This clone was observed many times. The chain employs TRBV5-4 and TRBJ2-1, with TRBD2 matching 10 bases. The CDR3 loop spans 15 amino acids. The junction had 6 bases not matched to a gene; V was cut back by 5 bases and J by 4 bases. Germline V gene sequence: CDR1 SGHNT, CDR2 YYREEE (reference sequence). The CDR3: CASRKGTSAYNEQFF. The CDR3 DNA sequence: TGTGCCAGCAGAAAAGGGACTAGCGCGTACAATGAGCAGTTCTTC.

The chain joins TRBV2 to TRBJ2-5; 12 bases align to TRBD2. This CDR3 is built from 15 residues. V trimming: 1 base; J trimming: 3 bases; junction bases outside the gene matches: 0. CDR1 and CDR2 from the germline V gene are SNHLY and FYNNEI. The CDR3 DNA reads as TGTGCCAGCAGTGAAGGACTAGCGGGAGAAGAGACCCAGTACTTC. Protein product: CASSEGLAGEETQYF.

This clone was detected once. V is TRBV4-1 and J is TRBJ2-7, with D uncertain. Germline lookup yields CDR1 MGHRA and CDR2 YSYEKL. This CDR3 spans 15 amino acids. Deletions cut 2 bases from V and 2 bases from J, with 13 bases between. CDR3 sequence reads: CASSQPPQGAYEQYF. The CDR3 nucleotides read TGCGCCAGCAGCCAACCTCCTCAAGGCGCCTACGAGCAGTACTTC.

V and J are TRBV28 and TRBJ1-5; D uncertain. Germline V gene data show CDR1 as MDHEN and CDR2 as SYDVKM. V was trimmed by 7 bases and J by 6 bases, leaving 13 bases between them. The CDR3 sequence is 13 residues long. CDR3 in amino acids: CASNPSSGQPQHF. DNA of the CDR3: TGTGCCAGCAACCCGTCTTCAGGTCAGCCCCAGCATTTT.

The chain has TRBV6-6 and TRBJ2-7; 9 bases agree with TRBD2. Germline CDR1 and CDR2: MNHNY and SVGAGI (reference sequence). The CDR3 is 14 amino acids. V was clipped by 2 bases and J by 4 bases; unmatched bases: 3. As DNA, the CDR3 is TGTGCCAGCAGTTACATGAGCGGGGGGTACGAGCAGTACTTC. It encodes CASSYMSGGYEQYF.

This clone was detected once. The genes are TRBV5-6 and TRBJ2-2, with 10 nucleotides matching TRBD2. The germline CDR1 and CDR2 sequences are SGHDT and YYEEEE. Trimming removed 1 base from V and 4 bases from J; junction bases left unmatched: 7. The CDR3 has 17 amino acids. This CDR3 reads CASSLSSGRGFTGELFF. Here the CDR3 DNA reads TGTGCCAGCAGCTTGTCTAGCGGGAGAGGATTCACCGGGGAGCTGTTTTTT.

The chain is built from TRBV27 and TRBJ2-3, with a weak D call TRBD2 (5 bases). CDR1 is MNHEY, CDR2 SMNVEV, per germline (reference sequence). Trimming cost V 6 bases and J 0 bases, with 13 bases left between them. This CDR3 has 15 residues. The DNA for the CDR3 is TGTGCCAGCAGGATACTAGGTACTAGCACAGATACGCAGTATTTT. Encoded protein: CASRILGTSTDTQYF.

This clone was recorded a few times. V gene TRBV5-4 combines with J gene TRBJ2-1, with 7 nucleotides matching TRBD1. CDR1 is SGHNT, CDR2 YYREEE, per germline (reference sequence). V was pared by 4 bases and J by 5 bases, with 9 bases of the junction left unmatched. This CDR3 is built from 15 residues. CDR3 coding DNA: TGTGCCAGCAGCCCAGACAGGGTCCGGAACAATGAGCAGTTCTTC. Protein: CASSPDRVRNNEQFF.

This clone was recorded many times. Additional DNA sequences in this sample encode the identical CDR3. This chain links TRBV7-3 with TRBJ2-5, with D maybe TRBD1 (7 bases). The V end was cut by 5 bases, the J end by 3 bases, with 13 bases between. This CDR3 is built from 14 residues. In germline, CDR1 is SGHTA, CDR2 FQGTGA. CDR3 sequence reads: CASSAQGGEETQYF. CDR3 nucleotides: TGTGCCAGCAGCGCCCAGGGGGGAGAAGAGACCCAGTACTTC.

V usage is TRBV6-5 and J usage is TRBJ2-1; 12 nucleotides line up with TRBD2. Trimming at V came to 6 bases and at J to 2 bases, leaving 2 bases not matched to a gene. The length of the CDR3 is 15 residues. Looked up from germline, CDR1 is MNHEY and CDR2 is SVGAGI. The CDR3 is CASSRLAGAYNEQFF. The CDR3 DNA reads TGTGCCAGCAGCCGACTAGCGGGAGCCTACAATGAGCAGTTCTTC.

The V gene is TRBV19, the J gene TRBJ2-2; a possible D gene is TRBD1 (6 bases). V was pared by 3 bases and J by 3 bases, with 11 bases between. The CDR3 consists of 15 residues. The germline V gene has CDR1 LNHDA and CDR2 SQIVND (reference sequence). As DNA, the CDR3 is TGTGCCAGTAGTATGTCTGGGACACACACCGGGGAGCTGTTTTTT. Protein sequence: CASSMSGTHTGELFF.

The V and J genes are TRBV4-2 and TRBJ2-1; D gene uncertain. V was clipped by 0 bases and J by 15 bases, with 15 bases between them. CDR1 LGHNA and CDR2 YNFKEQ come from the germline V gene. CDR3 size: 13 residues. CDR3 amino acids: CASSQDRRALRFF. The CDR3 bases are TGTGCCAGCAGCCAAGATAGAAGAGCTCTCCGGTTCTTC.

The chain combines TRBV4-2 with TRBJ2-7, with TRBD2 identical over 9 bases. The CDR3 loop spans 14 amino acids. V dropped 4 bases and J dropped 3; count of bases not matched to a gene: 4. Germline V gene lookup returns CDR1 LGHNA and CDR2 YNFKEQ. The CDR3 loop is CASSLRTSDYEQYF. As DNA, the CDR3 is TGTGCCAGCAGCCTCAGGACTAGCGACTACGAGCAGTACTTC.

The CDR3 protein is CASSQDGGVETQYF. DNA for the CDR3: TGCGCCAGCAGCCAAGATGGGGGGGTAGAGACCCAGTACTTC. This sequence joins TRBV4-3 and TRBJ2-5; TRBD2 matches 7 bases. The V and J ends lost 0 bases and 4 bases, in that order; junction bases with no gene match: 2. CDR3 size: 14 residues. Germline CDR1 reads LGHNA; CDR2 reads YSLEER.

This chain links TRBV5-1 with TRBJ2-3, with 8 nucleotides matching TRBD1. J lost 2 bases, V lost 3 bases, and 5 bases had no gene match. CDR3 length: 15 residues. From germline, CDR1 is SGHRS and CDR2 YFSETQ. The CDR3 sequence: CASSYDRGATDTQYF. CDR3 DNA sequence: TGCGCCAGCAGCTACGACAGGGGTGCCACAGATACGCAGTATTTT.

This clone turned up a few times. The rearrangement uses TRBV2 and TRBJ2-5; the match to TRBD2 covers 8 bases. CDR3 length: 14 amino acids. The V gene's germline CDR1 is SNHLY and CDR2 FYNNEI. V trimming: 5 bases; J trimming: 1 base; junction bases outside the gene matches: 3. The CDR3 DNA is TGTGCCAGCAGTCGAGGGACTAGCCAAGAGACCCAGTACTTC. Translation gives CASSRGTSQETQYF.

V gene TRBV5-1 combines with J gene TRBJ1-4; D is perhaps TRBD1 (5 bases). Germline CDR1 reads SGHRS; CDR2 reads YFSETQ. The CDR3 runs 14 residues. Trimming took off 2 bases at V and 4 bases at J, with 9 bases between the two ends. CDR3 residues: CASSFGQGNEKLFF. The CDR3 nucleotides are TGCGCCAGCAGCTTCGGGCAGGGTAATGAAAAACTGTTTTTT.

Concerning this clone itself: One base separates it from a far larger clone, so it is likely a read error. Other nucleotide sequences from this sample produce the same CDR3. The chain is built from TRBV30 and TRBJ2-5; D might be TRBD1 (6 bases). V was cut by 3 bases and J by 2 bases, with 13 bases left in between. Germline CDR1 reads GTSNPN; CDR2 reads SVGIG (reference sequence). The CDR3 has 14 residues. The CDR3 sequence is CAWSRQVRQETQYF. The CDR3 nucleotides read TGTGCCTGGAGCCGACAGGTTAGACAAGAGACCCAGTACTTC. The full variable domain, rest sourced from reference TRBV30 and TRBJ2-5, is SQTIHQWPATLVQPVGSPLSLECTVEGTSNPNLYWYRQAAGRGLQLLFYSVGIGQISSEVPQNLSASRPQDRQFILSSKKLLLSDSGFYLCAWSRQVRQETQYFGPGTRLLVL.

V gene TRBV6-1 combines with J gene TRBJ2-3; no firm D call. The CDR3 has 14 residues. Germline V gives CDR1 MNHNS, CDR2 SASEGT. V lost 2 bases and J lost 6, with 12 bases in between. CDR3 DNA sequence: TGTGCCAGCAGTGAAAGTATTGGGTGGGATACGCAGTATTTT. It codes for CASSESIGWDTQYF.